This T cell receptor (beta chain) comes out of a study of CD8 T cells in ankylosing spondylitis (dated by TCRdb to 2015 to 2018). A note on the overall study: The study set out to find disease-linked TCR variants by profiling T cell receptor beta repertoires in ankylosing spondylitis patients and healthy donors. The full study cohort was made up of about 25 ankylosing spondylitis patients and 108 healthy donors. Samples of peripheral blood were taken, and for ankylosing spondylitis patients, synovial fluid was collected as well. On the study overall, not on this receptor specifically: Blood from ankylosing spondylitis patients appeared to be characterized by a TCR beta motif made up of several highly homologous amino acid variants. In peripheral blood, the disease-linked clones were found at relatively low frequencies and had a CD8+ phenotype. Significant enrichment of the disease-linked clones was reported in matched synovial fluid samples from ankylosing spondylitis patients. Some of the motif variants had been reported before in the synovial fluid and blood of reactive arthritis patients, a finding that suggests common disease-initiation mechanisms.

A remark on this clonotype: This clone's antigen is unknown. Qualities for individual bases were not recorded, and no much larger clone is one base off.

After removal of 7 bases from V and 6 bases from J, the junction retains 5 bases not matched to a gene. The cysteine opens and the phenylalanine closes a CDR3 of 12 amino acids. Just the 36-base CDR3 DNA is kept, in frame starting at base 1. As encoded in the germline V gene, CDR1 is SQVTM while CDR2 is ANQGSEA. Sequencing relied on an Illumina HiSeq 2500. TCR beta libraries were prepared by quantitative 5'-RACE with molecular barcodes. As for the original processing: A new computational method based on a probabilistic model of VDJ rearrangement was used to identify disease-linked TCR variants. TCRdb reprocessed the public reads (quality trimming at Q25 with fastp, clone calling with MiXCR) and kept in-frame beta chains. Under each unique CDR3 protein, matching rows form one entry showing the most common genes and DNA. The V and J calls and clone size are TCRdb's, not the authors'. This sample holds almost 250,000 distinct CDR3 sequences; approximately 30% were observed only once. Around 4.4% of the sample lies in the top ten.

The sequenced sample was blood, either unsorted or a sorted T cell fraction (not recorded which). The V gene is TRBV29-1 and the J gene is TRBJ1-4, with 7 bases matching TRBD1. The receptor comes from a male donor with ankylosing spondylitis or in good health (not recorded which). The CDR3 in this case is CSAGGNDEKLFF. The DNA reads TGCAGCGCAGGGGGTAACGATGAAAAACTGTTTTTT.